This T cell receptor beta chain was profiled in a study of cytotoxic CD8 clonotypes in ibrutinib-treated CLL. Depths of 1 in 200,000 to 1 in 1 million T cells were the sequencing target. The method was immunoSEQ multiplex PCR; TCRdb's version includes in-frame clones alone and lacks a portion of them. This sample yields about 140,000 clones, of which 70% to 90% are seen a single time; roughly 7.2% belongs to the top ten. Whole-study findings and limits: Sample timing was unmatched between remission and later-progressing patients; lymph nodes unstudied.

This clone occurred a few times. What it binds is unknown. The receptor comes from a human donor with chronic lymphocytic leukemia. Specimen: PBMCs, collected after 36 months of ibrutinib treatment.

The CDR3 spells CASSFDRTYTF. The CDR3 nucleotides are TGTGCCAGCAGCTTCGACAGGACCTACACCTTC. This chain joins TRBV5-6 and TRBJ1-2; D may be TRBD1 (6 bases). V shed 2 bases and J shed 10 bases, with 9 bases lying between them. Germline-derived CDR1 and CDR2 are SGHDT and YYEEEE. This CDR3 spans 11 amino acids.